The source of this T cell receptor beta chain is a study of blood T cells in healthy people across ages. Primers used in a second PCR of roughly 6 to 12 cycles were a sample-barcoded 5' primer and a J-beta primer mix. TCRdb independently ran MiXCR on the 5' RACE reads; one entry per CDR3 protein. The sample carries around 900,000 distinct CDR3 sequences, just over 50% recorded once. Sample donors were healthy Caucasian individuals that came from Russia, aged roughly 6 to 95. With regard to this clonotype: Its antigen is undetermined.

This CDR3 contains 15 residues. The V gene lost 4 bases and the J gene lost 3 bases, with 16 bases spanning the gap. Germline values: CDR1 MGHRA, CDR2 YSYEKL. Study results and limitations: Both naive CD4+ cell counts and diversity were greater in long-lived donors than in aged donors. The study regarded diversity estimates from one million T cells as underestimates.

The specimen was blood. The genes are TRBV4-1 and TRBJ2-7, with D perhaps assigned TRBD1 or TRBD2 (6 bases each). The clonotype comes from a woman aged 55-69 years in good health. DNA for the CDR3: TGCGCCAGCAGCCTCAGATCGGGGGCGGACTACGAGCAGTACTTC. As protein: CASSLRSGADYEQYF.